A single sample gave rise to the 9 T cell receptor beta chains below, sequenced in a study of blood T cell repertoires in COVID-19. The data were produced by immunoSEQ multiplex PCR, yet TCRdb's version contains in-frame clones alone and is incomplete. Of more than 200,000 clones listed, about 85% are singletons. Sequences were obtained from peripheral blood. The receptor source for this set is a woman aged 80 or over with acute or convalescent COVID-19.

The V gene is TRBV3-1 (or the pseudogene TRBV3-2), the J gene TRBJ2-3; 16 bases align to TRBD2. The CDR3 contains 21 residues. Germline CDR1 LGHDT, CDR2 YNNKEL (reference sequence). Trimming at V came to 4 bases and at J to 0 bases, leaving 13 bases not matched to a gene. CDR3 nucleotides: TGTGCCAGCAGCCCACTTCCTGGGACTAGCGGGGGGGCGCTTAGCACAGATACGCAGTATTTT. Translated, it gives CASSPLPGTSGGALSTDTQYF.

V usage is TRBV5-1 and J usage is TRBJ1-4, with D possibly TRBD1 on 5 matching bases. This CDR3 spans 13 amino acids. Germline assignment: CDR1 SGHRS and CDR2 YFSETQ. V dropped 2 bases and J dropped 8 bases, with 10 bases sitting between them. This CDR3 is CASSFQGGEKLFF. The DNA for the CDR3 is TGCGCCAGCAGCTTCCAGGGTGGGGAAAAACTGTTTTTT.

The genes are TRBV6-1 and TRBJ1-2; no clear D gene. Germline CDR1 is MNHNS and CDR2 is SASEGT. This CDR3 is 16 amino acids long. The V end lost 2 bases, the J end lost 7 bases, and 20 bases lay between the germline ends. CDR3 amino acids: CASSERKGGLPTGYTF. DNA for the CDR3: TGTGCCAGCAGTGAACGAAAGGGAGGGCTTCCTACTGGCTACACCTTC.

This clone was observed a few times. J is TRBJ2-3 and V is TRBV5-1; TRBD1 is a possible D gene (6 bases). The CDR3 covers 15 residues. Germline V lookup: CDR1 SGHRS, CDR2 YFSETQ. The V end lost 4 bases, the J end lost 4 bases, and 16 bases lay between the germline ends. This chain's CDR3 is CASSPNGQSSDTQYF. CDR3 DNA sequence: TGCGCCAGCAGCCCAAATGGACAGTCGTCAGATACGCAGTATTTT.

This clone was recorded a few times. The chain links TRBV5-4 to TRBJ1-2, with TRBD1 matching over 10 bases. CDR3 size: 15 residues. Trimming took 0 bases from V and 5 from J; bases not matched to a gene: 4. CDR1 SGHNT and CDR2 YYREEE come from the germline V gene (reference sequence). CDR3 coding DNA: TGTGCCAGCAGCTTGGCCGGGACAGGGGAATATGGCTACACCTTC. It translates to CASSLAGTGEYGYTF. The full variable domain, completed using reference TRBV5-4 and TRBJ1-2, is ETGVTQSPTHLIKTRGQQVTLRCSSQSGHNTVSWYQQALGQGPQFIFQYYREEENGRGNFPPRFSGLQFPNYSSELNVNALELDDSALYLCASSLAGTGEYGYTFGSGTRLTVV.

This clone occurred once. The chain combines TRBV18 with TRBJ2-1, with TRBD2 matching over 8 bases. V shed 5 bases and J 8 bases; nucleotides not matched to a gene: 8. This CDR3 comprises 14 residues. Germline V gene lookup returns CDR1 KGHSH and CDR2 LQKENI. Here the CDR3 reads CASSKGLDSDEQFF. For the CDR3, the DNA is TGTGCCAGCTCAAAGGGACTAGATTCCGATGAGCAGTTCTTC.

This clone is medium-sized in the sample. The V call is TRBV6-5, the J call TRBJ1-6; 8 bases align to TRBD1. The CDR3 length is 14 residues. Germline V lookup: CDR1 MNHEY, CDR2 SVGAGI. V gave up 6 bases and J gave up 9 bases; unmatched junction bases: 7. The CDR3 bases are TGTGCCAGCAGCCCGGGACAGGCGACTTCACCCCTCCACTTT. Translating gives CASSPGQATSPLHF.

The chain has TRBV6-5 and TRBJ2-3; maybe TRBD2 (6 bases). V lost 5 bases to trimming and J lost 4 bases, with 13 bases between them. This CDR3 comprises 14 residues. Germline V gene lookup returns CDR1 MNHEY and CDR2 SVGAGI. The CDR3 bases are TGTGCCAGCAGTCTTCGGGAGTTCGCAGATACGCAGTATTTT. This gives the protein CASSLREFADTQYF.

The chain carries TRBV6-6 and TRBJ1-1; D remains ambiguous. CDR1 MNHNY and CDR2 SVGAGI come from the germline V gene (reference sequence). The CDR3 loop spans 11 amino acids. V was clipped by 2 bases and J by 10 bases, with 8 bases between them. The CDR3 is CASSYPRGAFF. CDR3 in DNA: TGTGCCAGCAGTTACCCCCGAGGAGCTTTCTTT.